This TCR beta chain originates from a study of cytomegalovirus exposure and HLA in healthy donors. Regarding the study as a whole: It has been reported that TCR beta sequences accurately predicted the HLA-A and HLA-B alleles of most subjects. Upon later analysis, TCR association rates were observed to vary by HLA locus, being highest for DRB1 and lowest for HLA-C.

This clone has just one count. Its antigen remains unidentified. Amplification used 60 Vbeta primers and 13 Jbeta primers. Measured with immunoSEQ multiplex PCR; TCRdb has only the in-frame clones, and not every one. The sample includes 150,000 to 200,000 clones, about 80% of them seen just once. The V gene's germline CDR1 is SGHAT and CDR2 FQDESV (reference sequence). Trimming left V 1 base short and J 0 bases short, with 8 bases between. CDR3 length equals 15 residues. The sample comprised PBMCs. The source of this sequence is a woman younger than 35 in good health and CMV-seropositive. The chain employs TRBV11-1 and TRBJ2-3; D perhaps matches TRBD1 (6 bases). CDR3 in DNA: TGTGCCAGCAGCTTAGGAGGGGGAAGCACAGATACGCAGTATTTT. Its translation is CASSLGGGSTDTQYF.